The clone carrying this T cell receptor (beta chain) was counted only a few times. What it binds is not known. The data were taken from a study of T-cell reconstitution after alpha-beta-depleted transplantation in children. The V gene lost 4 bases and the J gene lost 0 bases, with 6 bases spanning the gap. This CDR3 is built from 14 residues. Per germline, CDR1 SGHTA and CDR2 FQGNSA. Unique molecular identifiers were incorporated during preparation of the TCRbeta library. TCRdb used MiXCR to reprocess the PCR reads, holding one entry per CDR3 protein. The sample shows about 540,000 distinct CDR3 sequences, 25% to 30% of them seen only once. Broader study findings: One year post-transplant, T-cell counts and diversity were largely derived from T cells produced anew.

The sequence derives from a boy under two years old with Wiskott-Aldrich syndrome, due to receive a stem cell transplant. Sequencing was performed on PBMCs, taken before TCRalphabeta/CD19-depleted stem cell transplant. The chain joins TRBV7-2 to TRBJ1-4; the D is unclear. Here the CDR3 reads CASSSDATNEKLFF. The CDR3 nucleotides are TGTGCCAGCAGCTCCGATGCAACTAATGAAAAACTGTTTTTT.